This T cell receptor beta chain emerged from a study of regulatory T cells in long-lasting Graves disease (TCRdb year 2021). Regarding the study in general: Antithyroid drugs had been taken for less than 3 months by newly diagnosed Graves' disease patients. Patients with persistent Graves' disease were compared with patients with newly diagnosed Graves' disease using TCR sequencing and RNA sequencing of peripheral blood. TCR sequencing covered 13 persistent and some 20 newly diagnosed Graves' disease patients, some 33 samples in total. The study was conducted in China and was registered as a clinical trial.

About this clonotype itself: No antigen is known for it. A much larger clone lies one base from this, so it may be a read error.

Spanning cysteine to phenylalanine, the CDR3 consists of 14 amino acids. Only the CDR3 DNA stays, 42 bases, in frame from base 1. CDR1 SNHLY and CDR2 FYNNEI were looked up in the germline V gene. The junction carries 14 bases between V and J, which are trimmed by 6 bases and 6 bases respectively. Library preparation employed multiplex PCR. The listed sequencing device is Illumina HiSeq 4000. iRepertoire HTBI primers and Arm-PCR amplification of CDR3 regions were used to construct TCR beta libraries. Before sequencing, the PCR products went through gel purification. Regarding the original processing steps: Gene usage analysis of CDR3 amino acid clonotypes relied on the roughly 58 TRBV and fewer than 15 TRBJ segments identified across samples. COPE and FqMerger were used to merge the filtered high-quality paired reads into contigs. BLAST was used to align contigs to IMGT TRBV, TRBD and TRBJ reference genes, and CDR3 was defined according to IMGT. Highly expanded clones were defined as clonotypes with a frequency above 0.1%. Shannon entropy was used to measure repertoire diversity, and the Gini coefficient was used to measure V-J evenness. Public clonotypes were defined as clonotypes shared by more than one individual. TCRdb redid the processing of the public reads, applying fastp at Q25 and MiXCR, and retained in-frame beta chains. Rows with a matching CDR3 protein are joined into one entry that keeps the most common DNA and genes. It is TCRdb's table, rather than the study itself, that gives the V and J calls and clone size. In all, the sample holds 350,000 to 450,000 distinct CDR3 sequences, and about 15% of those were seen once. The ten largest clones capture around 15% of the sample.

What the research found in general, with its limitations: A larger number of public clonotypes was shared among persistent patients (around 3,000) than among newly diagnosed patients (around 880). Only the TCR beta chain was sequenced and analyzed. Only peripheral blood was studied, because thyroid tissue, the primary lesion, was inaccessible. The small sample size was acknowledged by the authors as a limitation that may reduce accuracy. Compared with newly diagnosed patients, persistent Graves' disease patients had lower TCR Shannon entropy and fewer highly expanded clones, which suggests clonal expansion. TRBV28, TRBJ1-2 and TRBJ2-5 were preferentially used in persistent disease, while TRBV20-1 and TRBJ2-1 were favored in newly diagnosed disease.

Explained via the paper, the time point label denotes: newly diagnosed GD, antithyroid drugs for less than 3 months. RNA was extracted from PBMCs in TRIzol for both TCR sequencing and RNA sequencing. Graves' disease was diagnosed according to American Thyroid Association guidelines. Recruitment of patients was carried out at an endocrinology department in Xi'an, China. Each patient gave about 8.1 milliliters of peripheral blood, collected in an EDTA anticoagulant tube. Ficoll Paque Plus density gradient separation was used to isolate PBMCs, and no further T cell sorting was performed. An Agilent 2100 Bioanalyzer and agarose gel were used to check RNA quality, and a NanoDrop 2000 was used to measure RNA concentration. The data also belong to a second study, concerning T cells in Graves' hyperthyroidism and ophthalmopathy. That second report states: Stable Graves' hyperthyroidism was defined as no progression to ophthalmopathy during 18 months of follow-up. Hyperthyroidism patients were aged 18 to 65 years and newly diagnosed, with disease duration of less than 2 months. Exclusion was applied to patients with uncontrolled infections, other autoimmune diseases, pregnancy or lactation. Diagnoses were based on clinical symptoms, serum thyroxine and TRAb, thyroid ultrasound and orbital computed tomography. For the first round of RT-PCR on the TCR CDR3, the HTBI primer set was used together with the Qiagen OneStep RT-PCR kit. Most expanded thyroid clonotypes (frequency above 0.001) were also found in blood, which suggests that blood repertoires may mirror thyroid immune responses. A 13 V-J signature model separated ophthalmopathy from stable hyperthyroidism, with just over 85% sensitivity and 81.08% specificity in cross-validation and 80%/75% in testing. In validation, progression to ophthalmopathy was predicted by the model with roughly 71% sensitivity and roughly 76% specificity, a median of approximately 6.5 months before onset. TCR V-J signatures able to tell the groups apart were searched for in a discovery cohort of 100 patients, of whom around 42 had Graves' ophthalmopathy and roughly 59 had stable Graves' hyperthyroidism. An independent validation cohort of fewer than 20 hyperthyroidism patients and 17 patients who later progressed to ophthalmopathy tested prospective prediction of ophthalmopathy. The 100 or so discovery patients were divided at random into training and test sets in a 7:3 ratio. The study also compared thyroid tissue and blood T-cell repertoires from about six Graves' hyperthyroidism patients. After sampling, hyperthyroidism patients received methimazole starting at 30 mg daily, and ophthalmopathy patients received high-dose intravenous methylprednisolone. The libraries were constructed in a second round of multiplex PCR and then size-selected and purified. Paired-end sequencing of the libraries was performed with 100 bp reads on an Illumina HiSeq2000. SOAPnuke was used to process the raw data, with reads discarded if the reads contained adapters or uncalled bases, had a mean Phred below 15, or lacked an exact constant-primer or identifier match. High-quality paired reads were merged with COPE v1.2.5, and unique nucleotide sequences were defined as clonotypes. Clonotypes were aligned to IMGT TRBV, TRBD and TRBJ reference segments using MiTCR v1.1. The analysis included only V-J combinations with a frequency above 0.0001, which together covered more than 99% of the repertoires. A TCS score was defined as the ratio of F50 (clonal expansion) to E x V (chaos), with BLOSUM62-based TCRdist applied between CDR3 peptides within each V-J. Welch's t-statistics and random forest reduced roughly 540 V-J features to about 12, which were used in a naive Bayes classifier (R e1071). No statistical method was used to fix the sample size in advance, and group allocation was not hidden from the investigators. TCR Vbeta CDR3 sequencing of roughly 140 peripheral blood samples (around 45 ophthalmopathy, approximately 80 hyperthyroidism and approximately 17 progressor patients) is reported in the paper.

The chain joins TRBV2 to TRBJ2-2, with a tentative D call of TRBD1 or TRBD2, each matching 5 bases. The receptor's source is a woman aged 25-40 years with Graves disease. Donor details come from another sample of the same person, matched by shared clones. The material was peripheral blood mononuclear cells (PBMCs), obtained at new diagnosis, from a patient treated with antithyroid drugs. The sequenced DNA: TGTGCCAGCAGGAAGGGACCCCAAGCCGGGGAGCTGTTTTTT. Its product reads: CASRKGPQAGELFF.